The next 10 T cell receptor beta chains were all read from a single sample in a study of T cell responses to AZD1222 COVID-19 vaccine. Profiling relied on immunoSEQ multiplex PCR, and the TCRdb table lists in-frame clones only, not all of them. The data show roughly 80,000 clones, under 95% seen once. This specimen consisted of peripheral blood, obtained on day 0 of MenACWY control vaccination. These receptors originate from an adult in good health.

The CDR3 spells CASRRTDHSGRGTQYF. The CDR3 nucleotides read TGTGCCAGCAGGCGGACCGACCATAGCGGGAGAGGGACCCAGTACTTC. The chain has TRBV6-8 and TRBJ2-5; 9 nucleotides align to TRBD2. Germline CDR1 is MNHGY and CDR2 is SAAAGT. The length of the CDR3 is 16 residues. The V segment lost 6 bases and the J segment 7 bases; nucleotides outside the gene matches: 15.

The chain uses TRBV29-1 and TRBJ1-1; D perhaps matches TRBD1 (6 bases). Germline CDR1 is SQVTM and CDR2 is ANQGSEA. With 7 bases removed from V and 0 bases from J, the gap between germline ends came to 12 bases. The CDR3 sequence is 13 residues long. The CDR3 DNA follows: TGCAGCGCGGCGGGACAAGTGAACACTGAAGCTTTCTTT. This encodes CSAAGQVNTEAFF.

V gene TRBV7-8 combines with J gene TRBJ2-1; 9 nucleotides align to TRBD2. V gave up 1 base and J gave up 5 bases; unmatched junction bases: 9. Germline loops: CDR1 SGHVS, CDR2 FQNEAQ. The CDR3 totals 17 residues. In DNA, the CDR3 is TGTGCCAGCAGCTTAGAGTTTGGGACTAGCCGCAACAATGAGCAGTTCTTC. It yields the protein CASSLEFGTSRNNEQFF.

The chain combines TRBV7-2 with TRBJ1-5; unclear D gene. The CDR3 consists of 16 residues. Germline assignment: CDR1 SGHTA and CDR2 FQGNSA. The V and J ends lost 0 bases and 4 bases respectively, with 13 bases between them. CDR3 residues: CASSLATALPNQPQHF. The CDR3 DNA follows: TGTGCCAGCAGCTTAGCCACAGCCCTTCCAAATCAGCCCCAGCATTTT.

V gene TRBV7-8 combines with J gene TRBJ1-1; D perhaps matches TRBD1 (6 bases). The CDR3 has 14 residues. The V gene's germline CDR1 is SGHVS and CDR2 FQNEAQ. Deletions cut 5 bases from V and 2 bases from J, with 12 bases between. The CDR3 DNA is TGTGCCAGCAGCCGGACAGTCCACAACACTGAAGCTTTCTTT. It translates to CASSRTVHNTEAFF.

The chain joins TRBV24-1 to TRBJ2-7, with TRBD1 matching 8 bases. There are 15 residues in the CDR3. J gave up 3 bases and V 5 bases, and 8 bases lay outside the gene matches. Looked up from germline, CDR1 is KGHDR and CDR2 is SFDVKD. CDR3 residues: CATSVTGGPIYEQYF. For the CDR3, the DNA is TGTGCCACCAGTGTTACAGGGGGTCCCATCTACGAGCAGTACTTC.

The chain uses TRBV7-3 and TRBJ2-2; D ambiguous. Trimming shortened V by 5 bases and J by 4 bases, and 14 bases separated the two germline ends. Germline-derived CDR1 and CDR2 are SGHTA and FQGTGA. The CDR3 extends over 15 amino acids. CDR3 in DNA: TGTGCCAGCAGCCCCCCAGGCCGCGGCACCGGGGAGCTGTTTTTT. This sequence encodes CASSPPGRGTGELFF.

The chain is built from TRBV7-9 and TRBJ2-5; tentatively, D is TRBD1 or TRBD2 (5 bases each). Germline CDR1 and CDR2: SEHNR and FQNEAQ (reference sequence). V lost 3 bases and J lost 5, with 7 bases in between. CDR3 length equals 12 residues. This CDR3 reads CASSLGVETQYF. The DNA of the CDR3 is TGTGCCAGCAGCTTGGGGGTTGAGACCCAGTACTTC.

V is TRBV6-5 and J is TRBJ2-5, with TRBD2 identical over 7 bases. This CDR3 has 13 residues. Germline CDR1 MNHEY, CDR2 SVGAGI. With V trimmed by 10 bases and J by 7 bases, 12 bases remained unmatched. CDR3 DNA: TGTGCCACCTCGGGGGGTGCTTTGGGGACCCAGTACTTC. This translates into CATSGGALGTQYF.

The V and J genes are TRBV4-2 and TRBJ2-5, with TRBD2 as a possible D gene (6 bases). Trimming took off 3 bases at V and 8 bases at J, with 16 bases between the two ends. CDR1 LGHNA and CDR2 YNFKEQ come from the germline V gene. There are 14 residues in the CDR3. CDR3 in DNA: TGTGCCAGCAGCCAGGGACTTTCAGCGGCAACCCAGTACTTC. Translation gives CASSQGLSAATQYF.